This TCR beta chain was captured by sequencing in a study of Ad26.COV2.S vaccination and SARS-CoV-2 variants. Study information: The donor belonged to the COV1001 Ad26.COV2.S trial arm. Once, or twice with 56 days between doses, Ad26.COV2.S was given intramuscularly.

General observations from the study: It was reported that spike-specific CD8+ and CD4+ T cell responses were substantially broad after vaccination. Recipients of either vaccine or placebo displayed similar breadth of non-spike TCRs.

About this clone: Its antigen is undetermined. Other DNA sequences in the sample encode the same CDR3.

Indicated treatment: 15 to 20 received Ad26.COV2.S at low or high dose, single or two shots; a few received placebo; per-sample allocation not given. Sampling was done on day 63 after the first vaccine or placebo injection. Looked up from germline, CDR1 is MNHEY and CDR2 is SVGAGI. V was shortened by 0 bases and J by 1 base, with 7 bases between the two germline ends. The CDR3 extends over 14 amino acids. The data were produced by immunoSEQ multiplex PCR, yet TCRdb's version contains in-frame clones alone and is incomplete. The sample records fewer than 800,000 clones, roughly 90% being singletons. Sequencing was performed on peripheral blood, taken in a trial of Ad26.COV2.S vaccine versus placebo. The source of this sequence is a person between 18 and 59 years old who received the Ad26.COV2.S COVID-19 vaccine or a placebo. The V call is TRBV6-5, the J call TRBJ2-7; tentatively, D is TRBD2 (6 bases). CDR3 residues: CASSYSGGSYEQYF. CDR3 sequence (DNA): TGTGCCAGCAGTTACTCGGGGGGTTCCTACGAGCAGTACTTC.